The entry that follows covers one T cell receptor (beta chain) sequence. Authors' data handling: Using reference gene primer amplification, nucleated cell counts were estimated. The assay was immunoSEQ multiplex PCR, and TCRdb's table has in-frame clones only and misses some. The D gene and trimming were derived from the DNA, and the V and J assignments and clone size from that table. The sample carries 250,000 to 350,000 clones, 86% recorded once. This entry belongs to a study of blood T cell repertoires in COVID-19. On the study more broadly: The samples span acute and convalescent COVID-19 from the United States, Italy and Spain. PBMCs, B-cell-depleted T cells, or T cells provided the cDNA or gDNA that made up the material.

This CDR3 has 14 amino acids. Germline loops: CDR1 SGHRS, CDR2 YFSETQ. The V and J ends lost 5 bases and 6 bases, in that order; junction bases with no gene match: 8. The clonotype was recovered from a woman in her twenties or thirties with active or convalescent COVID-19. V is TRBV5-1 and J is TRBJ2-3, with TRBD1 identical over 8 bases. Sequencing input: peripheral blood. The CDR3 loop reads CASRGQGTWDTQYF. The CDR3 coding sequence is TGCGCCAGCAGAGGACAGGGAACGTGGGATACGCAGTATTTT.